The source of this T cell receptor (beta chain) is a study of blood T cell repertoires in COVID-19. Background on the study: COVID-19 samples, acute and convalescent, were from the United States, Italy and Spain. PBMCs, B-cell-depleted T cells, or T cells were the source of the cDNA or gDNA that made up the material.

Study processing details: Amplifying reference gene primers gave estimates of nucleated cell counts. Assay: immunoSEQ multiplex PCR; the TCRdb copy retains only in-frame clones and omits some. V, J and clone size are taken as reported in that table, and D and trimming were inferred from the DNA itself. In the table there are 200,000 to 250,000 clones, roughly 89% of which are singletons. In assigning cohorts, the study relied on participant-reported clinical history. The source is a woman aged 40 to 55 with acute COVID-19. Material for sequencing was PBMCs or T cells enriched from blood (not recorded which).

The chain's CDR3 is CASGRDGYTF. DNA of the CDR3: TGTGCCAGCGGGCGCGATGGCTACACCTTC. The chain has TRBV18 and TRBJ1-2; no firm D call. The CDR3 contains 10 residues. Looked up from germline, CDR1 is KGHSH and CDR2 is LQKENI. V shed 8 bases and J shed 6 bases, with 7 bases lying between them. Filled out from reference TRBV18 and TRBJ1-2, the complete variable domain reads NAGVMQNPRHLVRRRGQEARLRCSPMKGHSHVYWYRQLPEEGLKFMVYLQKENIIDESGMPKERFSAEFPKEGPSILRIQQVVRGDSAAYFCASGRDGYTFGSGTRLTVV.